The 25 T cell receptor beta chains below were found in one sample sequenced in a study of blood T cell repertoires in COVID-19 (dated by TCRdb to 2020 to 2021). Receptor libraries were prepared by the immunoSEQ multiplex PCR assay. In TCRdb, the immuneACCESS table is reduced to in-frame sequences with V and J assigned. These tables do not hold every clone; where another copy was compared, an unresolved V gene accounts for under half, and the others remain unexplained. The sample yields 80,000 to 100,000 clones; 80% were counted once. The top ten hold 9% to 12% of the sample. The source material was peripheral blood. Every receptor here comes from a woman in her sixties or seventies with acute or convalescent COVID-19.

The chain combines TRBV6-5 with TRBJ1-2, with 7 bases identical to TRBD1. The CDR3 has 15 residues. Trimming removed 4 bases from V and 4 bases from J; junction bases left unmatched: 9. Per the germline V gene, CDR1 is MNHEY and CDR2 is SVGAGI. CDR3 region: CASSSPRTGSYGYTF. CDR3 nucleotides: TGTGCCAGCAGTTCCCCCCGGACAGGCTCCTATGGCTACACCTTC.

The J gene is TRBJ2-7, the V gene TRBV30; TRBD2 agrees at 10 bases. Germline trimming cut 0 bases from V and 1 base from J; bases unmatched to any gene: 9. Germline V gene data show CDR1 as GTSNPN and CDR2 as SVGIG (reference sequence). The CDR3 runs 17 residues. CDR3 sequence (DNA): TGTGCCTGGAGTGTACTGGCGAGCGGGAGGGGGTCCTACGAGCAGTACTTC. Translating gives CAWSVLASGRGSYEQYF.

DNA of the CDR3: TGTGCCAGCAGCCTGGGACTAGCGGGGGGCTCTATAAATGAGCAGTTCTTC. Its translation is CASSLGLAGGSINEQFF. V usage is TRBV7-2 and J usage is TRBJ2-1, with 15 positions matching TRBD2. The trim removed 5 bases at V and 7 bases at J, leaving 9 bases unmatched. Germline V gives CDR1 SGHTA, CDR2 FQGNSA. The CDR3 spans 17 residues.

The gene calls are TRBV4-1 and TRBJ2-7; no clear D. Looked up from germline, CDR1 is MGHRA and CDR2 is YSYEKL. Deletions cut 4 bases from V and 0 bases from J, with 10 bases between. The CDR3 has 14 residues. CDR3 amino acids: CASSLDDNSYEQYF. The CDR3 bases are TGCGCCAGCAGCCTTGACGACAACTCCTACGAGCAGTACTTC.

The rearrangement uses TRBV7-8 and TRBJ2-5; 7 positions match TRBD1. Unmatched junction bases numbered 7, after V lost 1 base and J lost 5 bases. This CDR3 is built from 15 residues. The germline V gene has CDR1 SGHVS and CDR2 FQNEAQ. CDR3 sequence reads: CASSLGTGAWETQYF. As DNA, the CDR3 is TGTGCCAGCAGCTTAGGAACAGGGGCATGGGAGACCCAGTACTTC.

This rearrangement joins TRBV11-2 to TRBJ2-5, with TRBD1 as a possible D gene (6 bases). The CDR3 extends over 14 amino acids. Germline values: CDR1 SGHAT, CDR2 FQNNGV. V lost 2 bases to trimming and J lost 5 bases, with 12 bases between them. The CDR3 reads CASSLNRVGETQYF. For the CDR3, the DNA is TGTGCCAGCAGCTTAAACAGGGTTGGGGAGACCCAGTACTTC.

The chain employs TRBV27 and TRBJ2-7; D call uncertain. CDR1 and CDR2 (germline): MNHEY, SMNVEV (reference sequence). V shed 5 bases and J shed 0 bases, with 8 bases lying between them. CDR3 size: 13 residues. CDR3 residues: CASSPRSSYEQYF. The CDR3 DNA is TGTGCCAGCAGTCCGCGGAGCTCCTACGAGCAGTACTTC.

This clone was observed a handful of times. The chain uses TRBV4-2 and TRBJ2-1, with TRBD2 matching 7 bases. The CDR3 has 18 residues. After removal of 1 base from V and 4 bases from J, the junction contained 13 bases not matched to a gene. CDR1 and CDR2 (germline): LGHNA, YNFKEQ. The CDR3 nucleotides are TGTGCCAGCAGCCAAGTAAAGGCGGGAGCGTCCCCATACAATGAGCAGTTCTTC. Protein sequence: CASSQVKAGASPYNEQFF.

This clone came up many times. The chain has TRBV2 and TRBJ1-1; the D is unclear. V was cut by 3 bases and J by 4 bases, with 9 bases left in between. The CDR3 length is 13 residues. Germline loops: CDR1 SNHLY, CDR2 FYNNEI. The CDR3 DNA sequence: TGTGCCAGCAGTGACAGCGGGTCCACTGAAGCTTTCTTT. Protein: CASSDSGSTEAFF.

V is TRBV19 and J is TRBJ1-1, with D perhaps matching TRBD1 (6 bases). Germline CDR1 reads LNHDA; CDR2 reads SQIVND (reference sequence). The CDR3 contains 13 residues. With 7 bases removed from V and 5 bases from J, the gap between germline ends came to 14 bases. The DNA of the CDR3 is TGTGCCAGTATGAACAGGGTCGCGACTGAAGCTTTCTTT. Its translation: CASMNRVATEAFF.

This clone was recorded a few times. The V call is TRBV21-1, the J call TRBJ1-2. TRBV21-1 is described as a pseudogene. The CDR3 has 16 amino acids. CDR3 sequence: CASSVRHGPEGYGYTF. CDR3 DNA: TGTGCCAGCAGCGTTCGGCACGGACCCGAGGGTTATGGCTACACCTTC.

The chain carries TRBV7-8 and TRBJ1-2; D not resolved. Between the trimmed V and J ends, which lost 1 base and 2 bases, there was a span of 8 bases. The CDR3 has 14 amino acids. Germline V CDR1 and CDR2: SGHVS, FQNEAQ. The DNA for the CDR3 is TGTGCCAGCAGCTTAGTGGGAGGGAACTATGGCTACACCTTC. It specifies CASSLVGGNYGYTF. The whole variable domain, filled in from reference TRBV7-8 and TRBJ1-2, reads GAGVSQSPRYKVAKRGQDVALRCDPISGHVSLFWYQQALGQGPEFLTYFQNEAQLDKSGLPSDRFFAERPEGSVSTLKIQRTQQEDSAVYLCASSLVGGNYGYTFGSGTRLTVV.

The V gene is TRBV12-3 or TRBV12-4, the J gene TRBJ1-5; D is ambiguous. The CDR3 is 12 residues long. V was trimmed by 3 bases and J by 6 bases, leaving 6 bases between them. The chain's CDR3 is CASSFGSQPQHF. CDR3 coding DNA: TGTGCCAGCAGTTTCGGGAGTCAGCCCCAGCATTTT.

CDR3 sequence (DNA): TGTGCCAGCAGCTGGGGACCGAGGGGGGATACGCAGTATTTT. Translated, it gives CASSWGPRGDTQYF. V gene TRBV5-6 combines with J gene TRBJ2-3, with D perhaps TRBD1 (6 bases). The CDR3 is made up of 14 amino acids. Germline V gene sequence: CDR1 SGHDT, CDR2 YYEEEE. Trimming shortened V by 3 bases and J by 6 bases, and 14 bases separated the two germline ends.

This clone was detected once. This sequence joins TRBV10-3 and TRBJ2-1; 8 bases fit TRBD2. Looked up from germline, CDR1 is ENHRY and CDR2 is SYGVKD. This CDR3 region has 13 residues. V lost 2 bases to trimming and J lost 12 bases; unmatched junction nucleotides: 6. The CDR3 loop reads CAISEGTRGGQFF. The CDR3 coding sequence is TGTGCCATCAGTGAGGGGACTAGGGGAGGGCAGTTCTTC.

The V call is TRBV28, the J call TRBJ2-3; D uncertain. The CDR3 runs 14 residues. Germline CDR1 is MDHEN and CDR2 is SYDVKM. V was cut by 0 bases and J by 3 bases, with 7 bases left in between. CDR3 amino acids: CASSLWGSTDTQYF. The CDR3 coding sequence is TGTGCCAGCAGTTTATGGGGCAGTACAGATACGCAGTATTTT.

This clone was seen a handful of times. CDR3 nucleotide sequence: TGTGCCGGAGATCCGGGACACGTGGGAGAGACCCAGTACTTC. As protein: CAGDPGHVGETQYF. The genes are TRBV28 and TRBJ2-5, with D possibly matching TRBD1 (6 bases). The germline CDR1 and CDR2 sequences are MDHEN and SYDVKM. V gave up 11 bases and J gave up 4 bases, with 20 bases separating them. This CDR3 has 14 residues.

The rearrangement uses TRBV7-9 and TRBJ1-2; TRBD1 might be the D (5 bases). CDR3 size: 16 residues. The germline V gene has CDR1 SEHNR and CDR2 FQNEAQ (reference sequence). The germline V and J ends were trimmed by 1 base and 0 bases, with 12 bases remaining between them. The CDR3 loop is CASSLEVAGTNYGYTF. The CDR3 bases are TGTGCCAGCAGCTTAGAGGTCGCAGGGACTAACTATGGCTACACCTTC.

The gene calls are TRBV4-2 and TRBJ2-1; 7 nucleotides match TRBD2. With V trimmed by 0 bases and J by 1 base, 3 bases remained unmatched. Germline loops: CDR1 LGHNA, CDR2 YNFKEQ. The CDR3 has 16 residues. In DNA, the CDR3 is TGTGCCAGCAGCCAAGAACTAGCGCGTTCCTACAATGAGCAGTTCTTC. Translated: CASSQELARSYNEQFF.

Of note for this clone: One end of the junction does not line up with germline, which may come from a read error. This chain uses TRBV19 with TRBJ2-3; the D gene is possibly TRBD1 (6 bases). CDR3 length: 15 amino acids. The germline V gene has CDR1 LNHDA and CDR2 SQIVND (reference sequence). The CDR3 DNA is TGTGCCAGTAGAATAGTGGGGGCACCCACAGATACGCAGTATTTT. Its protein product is CASRIVGAPTDTQYF. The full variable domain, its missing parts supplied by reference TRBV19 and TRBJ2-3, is DGGITQSPKYLFRKEGQNVTLSCEQNLNHDAMYWYRQDPGQGLRLIYYSQIVNDFQKGDIAEGYSVSREKKESFPLTVTSAQKNPTAFYLCASRIVGAPTDTQYFGPGTRLTVL.

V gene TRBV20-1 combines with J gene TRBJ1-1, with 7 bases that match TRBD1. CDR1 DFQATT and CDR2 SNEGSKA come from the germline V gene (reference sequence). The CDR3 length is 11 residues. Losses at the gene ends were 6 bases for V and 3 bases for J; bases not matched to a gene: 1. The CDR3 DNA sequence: TGCAGTGCAACAGGGGACACTGAAGCTTTCTTT. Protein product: CSATGDTEAFF.

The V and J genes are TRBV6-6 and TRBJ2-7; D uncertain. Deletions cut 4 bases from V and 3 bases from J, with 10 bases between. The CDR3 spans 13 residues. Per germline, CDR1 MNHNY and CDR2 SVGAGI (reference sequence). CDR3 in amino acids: CASSSIQLYEQYF. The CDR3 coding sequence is TGTGCCAGCAGTTCCATCCAACTCTACGAGCAGTACTTC.

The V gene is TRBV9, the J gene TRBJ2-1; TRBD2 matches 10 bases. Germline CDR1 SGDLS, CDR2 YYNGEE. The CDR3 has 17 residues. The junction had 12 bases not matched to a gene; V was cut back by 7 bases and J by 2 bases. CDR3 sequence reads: CASAPGPLAGAYNEQFF. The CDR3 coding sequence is TGTGCCAGCGCCCCCGGACCCCTAGCGGGGGCCTACAATGAGCAGTTCTTC.

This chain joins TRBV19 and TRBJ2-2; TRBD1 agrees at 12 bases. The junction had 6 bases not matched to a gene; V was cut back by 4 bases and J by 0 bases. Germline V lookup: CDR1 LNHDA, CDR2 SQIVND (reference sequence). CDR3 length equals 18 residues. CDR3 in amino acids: CASSRAGTGGANTGELFF. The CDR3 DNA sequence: TGTGCCAGTAGTAGAGCCGGGACAGGGGGCGCGAACACCGGGGAGCTGTTTTTT.

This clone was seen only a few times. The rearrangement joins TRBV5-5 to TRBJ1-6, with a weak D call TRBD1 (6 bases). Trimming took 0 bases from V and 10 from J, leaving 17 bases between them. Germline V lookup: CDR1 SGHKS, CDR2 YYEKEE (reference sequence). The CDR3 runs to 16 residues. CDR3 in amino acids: CASSLGHGGLNSPLHF. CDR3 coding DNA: TGTGCCAGCAGCTTGGGGCACGGGGGGCTAAACTCACCCCTCCACTTT.